Below, 29 T cell receptor beta chains from the same sample are listed, as sequenced in a study of T-cell memory formation after mild COVID-19. From the 5' RACE reads, TCRdb called clonotypes with MiXCR, one entry per CDR3 protein. The data contain 110,000 or so distinct CDR3 sequences, 15% to 20% of them singletons. The specimen sequenced was PBMCs or a T cell subset sorted from them (not recorded which). The receptors stem from a man between 18 and 29 years old who had mild COVID-19 (a few samples of this study predate the infection). Cell type and time point are not known.

This clonotype was counted between two and nine times. This chain links TRBV7-3 with TRBJ1-1, with TRBD1 matching 10 bases. Germline CDR1 SGHTA, CDR2 FQGTGA. Losses at the gene ends were 1 base for V and 4 bases for J; bases not matched to a gene: 3. The length of the CDR3 is 15 residues. The CDR3 region has the DNA TGTGCCAGCAGCTTAAGCGGGGACAGGGGCACTGAAGCTTTCTTT. As protein: CASSLSGDRGTEAFF.

In this sample, this clonotype turned up a few times. The genes are TRBV20-1 and TRBJ2-2, with a tentative D call TRBD2 (5 bases). This CDR3 is built from 12 residues. The germline V and J ends were trimmed by 3 bases and 6 bases, with 8 bases remaining between them. Germline CDR1 is DFQATT and CDR2 is SNEGSKA (reference sequence). The CDR3 here is CSASSGAGELFF. CDR3 sequence (DNA): TGCAGTGCTAGCTCCGGGGCCGGGGAGCTGTTTTTT.

This chain links TRBV20-1 with TRBJ2-3; 12 bases are a match to TRBD2. The J segment lost 0 bases and the V segment lost 7 bases, leaving 5 bases of the junction unmatched. The V gene's germline CDR1 is DFQATT and CDR2 SNEGSKA (reference sequence). This CDR3 is built from 15 residues. In DNA, the CDR3 is TGCAGTGGCCAAGGACTAGCGGGAAGCACAGATACGCAGTATTTT. Encoded protein: CSGQGLAGSTDTQYF.

The CDR3 loop is CASSFMASGANVLTF. As DNA, the CDR3 is TGTGCCAGCAGCTTTATGGCCTCCGGGGCCAACGTCCTGACTTTC. The rearrangement joins TRBV7-2 to TRBJ2-6; D remains ambiguous. Trimming removed 3 bases at V and 4 bases at J, with 10 bases between. Germline lookup yields CDR1 SGHTA and CDR2 FQGNSA. This CDR3 has 15 residues.

This clonotype was seen more than once but under ten times. As DNA, the CDR3 is TGTGCCAGCAGTTGGGGGGCCGGAACTGAAGCTTTCTTT. It codes for CASSWGAGTEAFF. This chain joins TRBV12-3 or TRBV12-4 and TRBJ1-1; TRBD1 might be the D (6 bases). The CDR3 extends over 13 amino acids. The germline V and J ends were trimmed by 4 bases and 5 bases, with 11 bases remaining between them.

In its sample, this clonotype was seen many times. The chain combines TRBV29-1 with TRBJ2-3; D uncertain. Trimming removed 6 bases from V and 1 base from J, with 11 bases in between. In germline, CDR1 is SQVTM, CDR2 ANQGSEA. The CDR3 is 13 residues long. DNA for the CDR3: TGCAGCGTAATTCCGAGCGGCACAGATACGCAGTATTTT. This gives the protein CSVIPSGTDTQYF.

This clonotype has a count of ten or more. V is TRBV12-3 or TRBV12-4 and J is TRBJ2-7; 10 bases fit TRBD2. The CDR3 extends over 15 amino acids. Trimming at V came to 5 bases and at J to 2 bases, leaving 6 bases not matched to a gene. CDR3 in amino acids: CASSLTSGGAYEQYF. CDR3 bases: TGTGCCAGCAGTCTGACGAGCGGGGGGGCCTACGAGCAGTACTTC.

This chain connects TRBV4-2 to TRBJ2-3; no clear D gene. The CDR3 has 18 residues. Germline V lookup: CDR1 LGHNA, CDR2 YNFKEQ. The V end was cut by 0 bases, the J end by 0 bases, with 16 bases between. CDR3 nucleotide sequence: TGTGCCAGCAGCCAAGAAGTTTGGCAGCCTTCTAGCACAGATACGCAGTATTTT. It yields the protein CASSQEVWQPSSTDTQYF.

The V call is TRBV6-1, the J call TRBJ1-5; weak D call: TRBD1 (5 bases). V lost 4 bases, J lost 4 bases, and 11 bases lay in between. This CDR3 comprises 14 residues. Germline-derived CDR1 and CDR2 are MNHNS and SASEGT. In DNA form, the CDR3 reads TGTGCCAGCAGTGGGGGGTTCTCTAATCAGCCCCAGCATTTT. The encoded protein is CASSGGFSNQPQHF.

This clonotype was counted between two and nine times. The chain recombines TRBV11-2 with TRBJ2-5; 8 bases line up with TRBD2. V dropped 1 base and J dropped 2; count of bases not matched to a gene: 12. Germline CDR1 SGHAT, CDR2 FQNNGV. The CDR3 covers 18 residues. CDR3 bases: TGTGCCAGCAGCTTAGTGGGGCCGGGGGGGCTTCGGCAAGAGACCCAGTACTTC. Translated: CASSLVGPGGLRQETQYF.

The chain couples TRBV2 to TRBJ2-7, with TRBD1 as a possible D gene (6 bases). The CDR3 extends over 12 amino acids. Per germline, CDR1 SNHLY and CDR2 FYNNEI. V dropped 7 bases and J dropped 9 bases, with 16 bases sitting between them. In DNA, the CDR3 is TGTGCCAGCAAGAGGGACAACTTTGGGCAGTACGTC. It encodes CASKRDNFGQYV.

The chain uses TRBV7-9 and TRBJ2-3, with 11 bases lining up with TRBD2. The CDR3 has 19 residues. V was pared by 5 bases and J by 0 bases, with 13 bases of the junction left unmatched. Germline-derived CDR1 and CDR2 are SEHNR and FQNEAQ (reference sequence). This chain's CDR3 is CASSRWTGTSGASTDTQYF. The CDR3 nucleotides are TGTGCCAGCAGCCGCTGGACCGGGACTAGCGGAGCTAGCACAGATACGCAGTATTTT.

J is TRBJ2-3 and V is TRBV23-1; maybe TRBD1 (6 bases). TRBV23-1 is annotated as an ORF whose role is uncertain. V lost 7 bases, J lost 0 bases, and 11 bases lay in between. The CDR3 contains 14 residues. The CDR3 is CASITGSSTDTQYF. CDR3 sequence (DNA): TGCGCCAGCATTACAGGGTCGAGCACAGATACGCAGTATTTT.

The CDR3 region is CSARRTGGGSEAFF. Written as DNA, the CDR3 is TGCAGTGCTAGAAGAACAGGGGGAGGCTCTGAAGCTTTCTTT. The rearrangement links TRBV20-1 to TRBJ1-1, with 8 positions matching TRBD1. Germline-derived CDR1 and CDR2 are DFQATT and SNEGSKA (reference sequence). The CDR3 covers 14 residues. Unmatched junction bases numbered 8, after V lost 2 bases and J lost 6 bases.

This clonotype occurred a few times. The chain employs TRBV20-1 and TRBJ2-3; D call uncertain. The CDR3 has 13 amino acids. CDR1 and CDR2 (germline): DFQATT, SNEGSKA (reference sequence). V lost 7 bases, J lost 0 bases, and 11 bases lay in between. CDR3 protein: CSGGRVSTDTQYF. The CDR3 DNA reads TGCAGTGGGGGTCGAGTTAGCACAGATACGCAGTATTTT.

The chain combines TRBV20-1 with TRBJ2-1; D unclear. CDR1 and CDR2 (germline): DFQATT, SNEGSKA (reference sequence). The CDR3 sequence is 15 residues long. Trimming left V 0 bases short and J 0 bases short, with 9 bases between. The CDR3 DNA sequence: TGCAGTGCTAGAGATCGCCTTAGCTCCTACAATGAGCAGTTCTTC. Protein product: CSARDRLSSYNEQFF.

This clonotype was detected many times. This chain connects TRBV7-3 to TRBJ2-3; the D is unclear. Germline V gene lookup returns CDR1 SGHTA and CDR2 FQGTGA. Trimming pared 1 base from V and 0 bases from J, leaving 14 bases between. This CDR3 has 17 amino acids. The CDR3 is CASSLISAITSTDTQYF. The CDR3 coding sequence is TGTGCCAGCAGCTTAATCTCGGCTATCACTAGCACAGATACGCAGTATTTT.

V is TRBV29-1 and J is TRBJ2-3, with a possible D match to TRBD1 (5 bases). CDR1 and CDR2 (germline): SQVTM, ANQGSEA. Trimming stripped 3 bases from V and 10 bases from J, with 8 bases between. The length of the CDR3 is 10 residues. DNA of the CDR3: TGCAGCGTTGAGTGGGGCCCGCAGTATTTT. Its protein product is CSVEWGPQYF.

This chain links TRBV11-3 with TRBJ2-1; D is possibly TRBD1 (6 bases). The V gene's germline CDR1 is SGHNT and CDR2 YENEEA. Trimming took 4 bases from V and 6 from J, leaving 10 bases between them. The CDR3 loop spans 13 amino acids. This chain's CDR3 is CASSSHRVNEQFF. The CDR3 nucleotides read TGTGCCAGCAGCTCCCACAGGGTCAATGAGCAGTTCTTC.

This clonotype was seen once. This sequence joins TRBV5-8 and TRBJ2-5; 7 bases line up with TRBD1. This CDR3 spans 16 amino acids. V trimming: 0 bases; J trimming: 1 base; junction bases outside the gene matches: 6. CDR1 is SGHTS and CDR2 is YDEGEE in the germline V gene. CDR3 sequence (DNA): TGTGCCAGCAGCTTGGGACAGGGAAGTCCCCAAGAGACCCAGTACTTC. It specifies CASSLGQGSPQETQYF.

The chain employs TRBV7-2 and TRBJ2-3; D remains unclear. V was clipped by 5 bases and J by 4 bases, with 10 bases between them. This CDR3 spans 13 amino acids. The V gene's germline CDR1 is SGHTA and CDR2 FQGNSA. CDR3 region: CASSRSKADTQYF. The CDR3 DNA is TGTGCCAGCAGCCGAAGTAAGGCAGATACGCAGTATTTT. Using reference TRBV7-2 and TRBJ2-3 for the parts outside the CDR3, the full variable domain is GAGVSQSPSNKVTEKGKDVELRCDPISGHTALYWYRQSLGQGLEFLIYFQGNSAPDKSGLPSDRFSAERTGGSVSTLTIQRTQQEDSAVYLCASSRSKADTQYFGPGTRLTVL.

This clonotype was picked up a small number of times. The chain recombines TRBV4-3 with TRBJ2-7; D is tentatively TRBD1 or TRBD2 (6 bases each). Looked up from germline, CDR1 is LGHNA and CDR2 is YSLEER. The V and J ends lost 2 bases and 3 bases respectively, with 14 bases between them. This CDR3 has 15 amino acids. CDR3 bases: TGCGCCAGCAGCCAACCTCCCGGGGGCCACTACGAGCAGTACGTC. Encoded protein: CASSQPPGGHYEQYV.

This chain connects TRBV7-8 to TRBJ1-2; D remains unclear. CDR1 is SGHVS and CDR2 is FQNEAQ in the germline V gene. Deletions cut 2 bases from V and 4 bases from J, with 11 bases between. The CDR3 has 14 residues. Here the CDR3 reads CASSLNTLAYGYTF. CDR3 coding DNA: TGTGCCAGCAGCTTAAATACCCTCGCCTATGGCTACACCTTC.

This clonotype was observed a handful of times. The chain is built from TRBV5-1 and TRBJ1-2; D unresolved. The germline V and J ends were trimmed by 4 bases and 10 bases, with 11 bases remaining between them. Germline CDR1 reads SGHRS; CDR2 reads YFSETQ. The CDR3 spans 11 residues. CDR3 DNA sequence: TGCGCCAGCAGCGGTGACACCGACTACACCTTC. Amino acids: CASSGDTDYTF.

This chain links TRBV5-4 with TRBJ2-3, with a weak D call TRBD1 (6 bases). The germline V and J ends were trimmed by 3 bases and 4 bases, with 15 bases remaining between them. The CDR3 runs to 15 residues. Germline V gives CDR1 SGHNT, CDR2 YYREEE (reference sequence). CDR3 residues: CASSSARGAADTQYF. The DNA of the CDR3 is TGTGCCAGCAGCTCGGCCAGGGGAGCCGCAGATACGCAGTATTTT.

This clonotype appeared many times. The gene calls are TRBV4-1 and TRBJ1-4; 8 nucleotides agree with TRBD1. Germline V gene sequence: CDR1 MGHRA, CDR2 YSYEKL. The J segment lost 8 bases and the V segment lost 2 bases, leaving 10 bases of the junction unmatched. The CDR3 spans 16 residues. The CDR3 nucleotides read TGCGCCAGCAGCCAACGCCGCGGACAGGGTGAAGAAAAACTGTTTTTT. It is translated as CASSQRRGQGEEKLFF.

The V gene is TRBV23-1, the J gene TRBJ1-5; D unclear. TRBV23-1 is designated an ORF whose function remains uncertain. This CDR3 contains 12 residues. The CDR3 nucleotides read TGCGGAAAGCACTATAGCAATCAGCCCCAGCATTTT. This encodes CGKHYSNQPQHF.

This clonotype was seen more than once but under ten times. V gene TRBV28 combines with J gene TRBJ2-1; D is ambiguous. Germline assignment: CDR1 MDHEN and CDR2 SYDVKM. V was pared by 5 bases and J by 9 bases, with 11 bases between. CDR3 length equals 12 residues. The CDR3 region has the DNA TGTGCCAGCAGTCCCCCCGCGGCTGAGCAGTTCTTC. The encoded protein is CASSPPAAEQFF.

The chain employs TRBV20-1 and TRBJ2-7, with 9 bases fitting TRBD2. Germline trimming cut 0 bases from V and 2 bases from J; bases unmatched to any gene: 5. Germline CDR1 reads DFQATT; CDR2 reads SNEGSKA (reference sequence). There are 15 residues in the CDR3. CDR3 loop: CSARDPSSGAYEQYF. The CDR3 nucleotides are TGCAGTGCTAGAGATCCCTCTAGCGGGGCCTACGAGCAGTACTTC.